What follows are 22 T cell receptor beta chains derived from one specimen sequenced in a study of PD-1 blockade in mismatch repair-deficient tumors. The data were produced by immunoSEQ multiplex PCR, yet TCRdb's version contains in-frame clones alone and is incomplete. Of 90,000 to 120,000 clones in the sample, 82% were seen once. Sequences were derived from peripheral blood, sampled 36 weeks after starting pembrolizumab. These receptors all come from an adult with mismatch repair-deficient cancer.

The rearrangement joins TRBV6-1 to TRBJ2-2; 13 nucleotides align to TRBD2. The V gene's germline CDR1 is MNHNS and CDR2 SASEGT. After removal of 4 bases from V and 4 bases from J, the junction contained 3 bases not matched to a gene. There are 16 residues in the CDR3. This CDR3 reads CASSGGLAGFTGELFF. For the CDR3, the DNA is TGTGCCAGCAGTGGGGGACTAGCGGGATTCACCGGGGAGCTGTTTTTT.

The rearrangement joins TRBV11-2 to TRBJ2-7; 7 nucleotides line up with TRBD2. V lost 3 bases, J lost 3 bases, and 2 bases stayed unmatched. The germline CDR1 and CDR2 sequences are SGHAT and FQNNGV. CDR3 size: 13 residues. The chain's CDR3 is CASSLGGSYEQYF. As DNA, the CDR3 is TGTGCCAGCAGCTTGGGAGGGAGCTACGAGCAGTACTTC.

The V gene is TRBV5-4, the J gene TRBJ1-1; D unclear. This CDR3 comprises 14 residues. From germline, CDR1 is SGHNT and CDR2 YYREEE (reference sequence). Trimming removed 2 bases at V and 0 bases at J, with 8 bases between. Here the CDR3 reads CASSLPSLNTEAFF. For the CDR3, the DNA is TGTGCCAGCAGCTTACCCTCCTTGAACACTGAAGCTTTCTTT.

The V call is TRBV9, the J call TRBJ2-5; TRBD2 agrees at 8 bases. CDR1 SGDLS and CDR2 YYNGEE come from the germline V gene. The CDR3 is 14 residues long. Losses at the gene ends were 3 bases for V and 2 bases for J; bases not matched to a gene: 3. The CDR3 sequence is CASSALAEQETQYF. Here the CDR3 DNA reads TGTGCCAGCAGCGCACTAGCGGAACAAGAGACCCAGTACTTC.

V usage is TRBV5-1 and J usage is TRBJ2-2, with TRBD1 matching 9 bases. The CDR3 extends over 19 amino acids. The trim removed 1 base at V and 2 bases at J, leaving 12 bases unmatched. Germline V lookup: CDR1 SGHRS, CDR2 YFSETQ. CDR3 nucleotides: TGCGCCAGCAGCTTGCCCTCATTCGGACAGGGGAGAAACACCGGGGAGCTGTTTTTT. It specifies CASSLPSFGQGRNTGELFF.

This chain connects TRBV11-1 to TRBJ2-7; maybe TRBD1 (6 bases). This CDR3 has 14 residues. V shed 1 base and J shed 0 bases, with 7 bases lying between them. In germline, CDR1 is SGHAT, CDR2 FQDESV (reference sequence). CDR3 sequence: CASSLDRDSYEQYF. CDR3 coding DNA: TGTGCCAGCAGCTTAGACAGGGACTCCTACGAGCAGTACTTC.

This chain joins TRBV2 and TRBJ1-5; D is possibly TRBD1 (6 bases). Germline loops: CDR1 SNHLY, CDR2 FYNNEI. The CDR3 length is 14 residues. V lost 5 bases and J 3 bases, leaving 11 bases between the germline ends. The CDR3 DNA reads TGTGCCAGCAGTATTCTGGGGGCCAATCAGCCCCAGCATTTT. The encoded protein is CASSILGANQPQHF.

The rearrangement links TRBV11-2 to TRBJ2-1; the match to TRBD1 covers 7 bases. This CDR3 spans 19 amino acids. Germline assignment: CDR1 SGHAT and CDR2 FQNNGV. V shed 6 bases and J 4 bases; nucleotides not matched to a gene: 21. The CDR3 loop reads CASRSMTRRQGRMYNEQFF. CDR3 in DNA: TGTGCCAGCAGATCCATGACCCGTAGACAGGGCCGAATGTACAATGAGCAGTTCTTC.

This clone was seen only once. The rearrangement uses TRBV18 and TRBJ1-6, with unresolved D. The germline gives CDR1 KGHSH, CDR2 LQKENI. V dropped 1 base and J dropped 5 bases, with 12 bases sitting between them. CDR3 length equals 16 residues. The chain's CDR3 is CASSPREVADNSPLHF. CDR3 nucleotides: TGTGCCAGCTCACCACGGGAGGTTGCAGATAATTCACCCCTCCACTTT.

The sample holds one count of this clone. The chain combines TRBV30 with TRBJ1-1; possible D gene TRBD1, 5 bases. V lost 2 bases to trimming and J lost 6 bases, with 16 bases between them. Germline V gives CDR1 GTSNPN, CDR2 SVGIG (reference sequence). The CDR3 spans 14 residues. The CDR3 nucleotides are TGTGCCTGGAGTAGCACAGGCGGTTCGGCTGAAGCTTTCTTT. Translated: CAWSSTGGSAEAFF.

This rearrangement joins TRBV7-3 to TRBJ2-2; D remains ambiguous. The CDR3 spans 12 residues. Germline lookup yields CDR1 SGHTA and CDR2 FQGTGA. Trimming removed 2 bases at V and 3 bases at J, with 1 base between. The chain's CDR3 is CASSLHTGELFF. Written as DNA, the CDR3 is TGTGCCAGCAGCTTACACACCGGGGAGCTGTTTTTT. Full variable domain (outside the CDR3, taken from reference TRBV7-3 and TRBJ2-2): GAGVSQTPSNKVTEKGKYVELRCDPISGHTALYWYRQSLGQGPEFLIYFQGTGAADDSGLPNDRFFAVRPEGSVSTLKIQRTERGDSAVYLCASSLHTGELFFGEGSRLTVL.

The chain employs TRBV2 and TRBJ2-3; no clear D. The CDR3 is 11 residues long. Germline V gene data show CDR1 as SNHLY and CDR2 as FYNNEI. V was pared by 5 bases and J by 10 bases, with 10 bases between. The CDR3 spells CASSLNRAQYF. DNA for the CDR3: TGTGCCAGCAGTTTAAACCGGGCGCAGTATTTT.

This sequence joins TRBV5-1 and TRBJ1-4; D not resolved. With 0 bases removed from V and 10 bases from J, the gap between germline ends came to 7 bases. The CDR3 is made up of 12 amino acids. Germline V lookup: CDR1 SGHRS, CDR2 YFSETQ. CDR3 in amino acids: CASSLDSRKLFF. The CDR3 DNA sequence: TGCGCCAGCAGCTTGGACAGCAGAAAACTGTTTTTT.

The rearrangement uses TRBV10-3 and TRBJ2-3, with a tentative D call TRBD1 (7 bases). The germline gives CDR1 ENHRY, CDR2 SYGVKD. Trimming cost V 4 bases and J 2 bases, with 16 bases left between them. The CDR3 extends over 16 amino acids. In DNA form, the CDR3 reads TGTGCCATCAGTGGGTCTGGCGGGACAGTCACAGATACGCAGTATTTT. Translated: CAISGSGGTVTDTQYF.

The chain uses TRBV7-3 and TRBJ2-7; the match to TRBD1 covers 7 bases. The V gene end was trimmed by 2 bases and the J gene end by 9 bases; junction bases not matched to a gene: 4. This CDR3 has 12 amino acids. CDR1 and CDR2 from the germline V gene are SGHTA and FQGTGA. CDR3 sequence (DNA): TGTGCCAGCAGCTTATTTCGGACAGGGCAGTACTTC. Amino acids: CASSLFRTGQYF.

The chain joins TRBV30 to TRBJ1-4, with 8 bases that match TRBD1. The CDR3 is 14 amino acids. V lost 5 bases, J lost 0 bases, and 2 bases stayed unmatched. Germline loops: CDR1 GTSNPN, CDR2 SVGIG (reference sequence). The CDR3, as DNA: TGTGCCTGGGAGACAGGGGCAACTAATGAAAAACTGTTTTTT. Amino acid sequence: CAWETGATNEKLFF.

This rearrangement joins TRBV5-1 to TRBJ2-7, with 7 bases identical to TRBD2. The CDR3 has 15 amino acids. J was trimmed by 5 bases and V by 2 bases; bases with no gene match: 10. Germline values: CDR1 SGHRS, CDR2 YFSETQ. CDR3 residues: CASSLLAPYADEQYF. CDR3 coding DNA: TGCGCCAGCAGCTTACTAGCGCCCTACGCGGACGAGCAGTACTTC.

This chain uses TRBV29-1 with TRBJ2-1; 8 bases are a match to TRBD2. This CDR3 comprises 16 residues. Germline CDR1 is SQVTM and CDR2 is ANQGSEA. Germline trimming cut 0 bases from V and 6 bases from J; bases unmatched to any gene: 10. In DNA form, the CDR3 reads TGCAGCGTTGAAGAATTTATGGCGGGAGGTTCCAATGAGCAGTTCTTC. This translates into CSVEEFMAGGSNEQFF.

The chain has TRBV19 and TRBJ1-5; D may be TRBD1 (5 bases). CDR1 LNHDA and CDR2 SQIVND come from the germline V gene (reference sequence). The V and J ends lost 6 bases and 2 bases respectively, with 11 bases between them. This CDR3 is built from 14 residues. CDR3 in DNA: TGTGCCAGTAGGGGCGGGGACGGCAATCAGCCCCAGCATTTT. Its protein is CASRGGDGNQPQHF.

The chain has TRBV25-1 and TRBJ2-1; 7 bases line up with TRBD1. The CDR3 spans 13 residues. Looked up from germline, CDR1 is MGHDK and CDR2 is SYGVNS. V lost 6 bases to trimming and J lost 1 base; unmatched junction nucleotides: 0. The CDR3 nucleotides are TGTGCCAGCAGGACAGGGTCCTACAATGAGCAGTTCTTC. It codes for CASRTGSYNEQFF.

The chain couples TRBV30 to TRBJ2-5; D gene ambiguous. V lost 4 bases to trimming and J lost 4 bases, with 7 bases between them. There are 11 residues in the CDR3. CDR1 is GTSNPN, CDR2 SVGIG, per germline (reference sequence). As DNA, the CDR3 is TGTGCCTGGAAAGATGCAGAGACCCAGTACTTC. Encoded protein: CAWKDAETQYF.

The V gene is TRBV27, the J gene TRBJ1-1; D call uncertain. The CDR3 is made up of 14 amino acids. V lost 2 bases to trimming and J lost 1 base, with 8 bases between them. CDR1 is MNHEY, CDR2 SMNVEV, per germline (reference sequence). The CDR3 loop is CASSLRGENTEAFF. The CDR3 DNA reads as TGTGCCAGCAGTTTACGTGGGGAGAACACTGAAGCTTTCTTT.